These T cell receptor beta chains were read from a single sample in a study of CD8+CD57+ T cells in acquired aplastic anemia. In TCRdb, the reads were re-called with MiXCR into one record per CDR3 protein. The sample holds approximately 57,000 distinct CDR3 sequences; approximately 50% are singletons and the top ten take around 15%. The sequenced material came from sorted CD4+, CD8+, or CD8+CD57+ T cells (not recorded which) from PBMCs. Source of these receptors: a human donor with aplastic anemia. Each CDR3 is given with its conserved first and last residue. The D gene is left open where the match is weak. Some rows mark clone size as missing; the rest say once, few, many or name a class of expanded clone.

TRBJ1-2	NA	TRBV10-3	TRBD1	CAIATGGGDPSSGYTF	TGTGCCATCGCGACAGGGGGTGGAGACCCTAGTAGTGGCTACACCTTC
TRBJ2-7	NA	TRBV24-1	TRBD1	CATRKSFRTERDRGRYEQYF	TGTGCCACCAGAAAATCATTTCGGACCGAACGGGACAGGGGTCGATACGAGCAGTACTTC
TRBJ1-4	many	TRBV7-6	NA	CASSLEAVPATNEKLFF	TGTGCCAGCAGCTTAGAGGCAGTACCTGCAACTAATGAAAAACTGTTTTTT
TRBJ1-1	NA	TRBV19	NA	CANPMLVNTEAFF	TGTGCCAACCCAATGCTGGTGAACACTGAAGCTTTCTTT
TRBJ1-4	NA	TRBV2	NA	CASMVREEKLFF	TGTGCCAGCATGGTGCGGGAGGAAAAACTGTTTTTT
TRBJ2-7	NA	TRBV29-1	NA	CSVRWRASYEQYF	TGCAGCGTTCGGTGGAGGGCCTCCTACGAGCAGTACTTC
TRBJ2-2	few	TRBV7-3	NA	CASSRNTGELFF	TGTGCCAGCAGCCGAAACACCGGGGAGCTGTTTTTT
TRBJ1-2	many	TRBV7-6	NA	CASSLVSGYTNYGYTF	TGTGCCAGCAGCTTAGTTTCAGGGTATACTAACTATGGCTACACCTTC
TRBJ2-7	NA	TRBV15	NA	CATSTGSSYEQYF	TGTGCCACCAGCACAGGCAGCTCCTACGAGCAGTACTTC
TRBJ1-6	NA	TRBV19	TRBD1	CASSFLGQGDPPLHF	TGTGCCAGTAGTTTTTTGGGACAGGGCGATCCACCCCTCCACTTT
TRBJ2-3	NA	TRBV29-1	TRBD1	CSVAGDRGRRTDTQYF	TGCAGCGTTGCGGGGGACAGGGGGCGGCGGACAGATACGCAGTATTTT
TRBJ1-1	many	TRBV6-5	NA	CASSPRVTNTEAFF	TGTGCCAGCAGCCCCAGGGTGACGAACACTGAAGCTTTCTTT
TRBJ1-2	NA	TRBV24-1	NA	CATSSDSNCGYTF	TGTGCCACCAGTTCGGACAGTAACTGTGGTTACACCTTC
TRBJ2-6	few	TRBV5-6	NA	CASSLSPGANVLTF	TGTGCCAGCAGCTTGTCTCCCGGGGCCAACGTCCTGACTTTC
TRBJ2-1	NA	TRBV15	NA	CATSRINNEQFF	TGTGCCACCAGCAGGATCAACAATGAGCAGTTCTTC
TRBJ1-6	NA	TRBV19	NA	CASSFQRVSNSPLHF	TGTGCCAGTAGTTTCCAACGGGTCTCTAATTCACCCCTCCACTTT
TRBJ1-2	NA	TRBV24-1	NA	CATSDPTYNYGYTF	TGTGCCACCAGTGACCCGACTTATAACTATGGCTACACCTTC
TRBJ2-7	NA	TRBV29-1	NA	CSVVRGERRF	TGCAGCGTTGTACGGGGCGAGCGGCGCTTC
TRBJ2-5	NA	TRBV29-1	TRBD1	CSVNRDRQGTQYF	TGCAGCGTTAATCGGGACAGACAGGGGACCCAGTACTTC
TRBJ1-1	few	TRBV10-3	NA	CASPTGRTEAFF	TGTGCCAGCCCTACAGGGCGAACTGAAGCTTTCTTT
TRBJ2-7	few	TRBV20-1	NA	CSARLGYEQYF	TGCAGTGCTAGGCTGGGCTACGAGCAGTACTTC
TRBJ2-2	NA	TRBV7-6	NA	CASRAGVGELFF	TGTGCCAGCAGGGCGGGCGTAGGGGAGCTGTTTTTT
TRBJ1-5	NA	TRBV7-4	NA	CASSPAKYSNQPQHF	TGTGCCAGCAGTCCGGCTAAATATAGCAATCAGCCCCAGCATTTT
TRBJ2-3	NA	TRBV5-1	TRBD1	CASSSGTGGADTQYF	TGCGCCAGCAGTTCCGGGACAGGGGGCGCAGATACGCAGTATTTT
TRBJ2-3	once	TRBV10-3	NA	CATQGGGVTQYF	TGTGCCACCCAGGGGGGGGGGGTTACGCAGTATTTT
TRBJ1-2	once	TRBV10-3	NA	CAISGLGSYGYTF	TGTGCCATCAGTGGTCTAGGCTCCTATGGCTACACCTTC
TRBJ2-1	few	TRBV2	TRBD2	CASSEAGGAWYEQFF	TGTGCCAGCAGTGAGGCCGGGGGGGCCTGGTATGAGCAGTTCTTC